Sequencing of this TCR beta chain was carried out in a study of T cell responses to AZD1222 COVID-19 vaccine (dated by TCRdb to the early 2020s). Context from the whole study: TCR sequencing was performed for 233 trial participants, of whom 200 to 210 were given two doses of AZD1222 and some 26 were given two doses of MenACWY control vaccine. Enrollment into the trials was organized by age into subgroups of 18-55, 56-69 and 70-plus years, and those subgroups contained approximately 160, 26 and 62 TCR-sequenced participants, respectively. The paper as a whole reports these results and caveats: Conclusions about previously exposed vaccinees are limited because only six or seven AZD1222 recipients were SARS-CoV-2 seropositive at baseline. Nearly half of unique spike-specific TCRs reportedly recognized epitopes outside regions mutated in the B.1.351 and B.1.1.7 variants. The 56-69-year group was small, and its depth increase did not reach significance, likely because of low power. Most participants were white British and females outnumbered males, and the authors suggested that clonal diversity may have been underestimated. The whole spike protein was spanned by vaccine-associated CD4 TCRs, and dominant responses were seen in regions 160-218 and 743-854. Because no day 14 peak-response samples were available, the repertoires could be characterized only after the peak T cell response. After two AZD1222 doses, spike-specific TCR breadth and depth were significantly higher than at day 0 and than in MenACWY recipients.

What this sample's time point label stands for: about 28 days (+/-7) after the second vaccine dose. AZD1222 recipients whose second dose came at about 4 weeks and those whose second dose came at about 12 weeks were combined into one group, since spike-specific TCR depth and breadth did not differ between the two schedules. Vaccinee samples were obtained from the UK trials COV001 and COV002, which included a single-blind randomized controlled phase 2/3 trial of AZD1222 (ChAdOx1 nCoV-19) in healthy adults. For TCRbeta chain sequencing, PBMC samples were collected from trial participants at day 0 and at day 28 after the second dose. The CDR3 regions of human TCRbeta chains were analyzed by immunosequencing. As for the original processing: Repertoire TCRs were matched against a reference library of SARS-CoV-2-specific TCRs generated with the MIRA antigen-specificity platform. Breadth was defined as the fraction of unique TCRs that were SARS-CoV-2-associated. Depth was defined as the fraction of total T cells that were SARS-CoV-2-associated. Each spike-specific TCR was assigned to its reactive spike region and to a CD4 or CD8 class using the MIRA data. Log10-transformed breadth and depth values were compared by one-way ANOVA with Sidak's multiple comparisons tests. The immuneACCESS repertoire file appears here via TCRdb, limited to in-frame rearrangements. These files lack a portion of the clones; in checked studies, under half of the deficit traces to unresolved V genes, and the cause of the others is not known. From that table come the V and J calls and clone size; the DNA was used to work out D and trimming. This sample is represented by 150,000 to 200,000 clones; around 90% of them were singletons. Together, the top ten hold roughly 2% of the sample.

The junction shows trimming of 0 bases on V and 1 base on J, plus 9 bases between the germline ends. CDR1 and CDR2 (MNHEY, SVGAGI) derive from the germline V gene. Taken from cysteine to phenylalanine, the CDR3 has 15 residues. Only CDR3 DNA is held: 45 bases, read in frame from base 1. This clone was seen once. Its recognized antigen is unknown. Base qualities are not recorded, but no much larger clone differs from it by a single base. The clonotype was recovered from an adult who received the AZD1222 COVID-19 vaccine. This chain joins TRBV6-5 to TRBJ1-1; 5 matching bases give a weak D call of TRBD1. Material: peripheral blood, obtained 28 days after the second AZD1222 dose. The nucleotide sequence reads TGTGCCAGCAGTTACTCAACAGGTCGGAACACTGAAGCTTTCTTT. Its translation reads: CASSYSTGRNTEAFF.